The entry that follows covers one T cell receptor (beta chain) sequence. Its target is not known. Using immunoSEQ multiplex PCR, the repertoire was profiled, and TCRdb retains in-frame clones only, with some absent. This table holds about 170,000 clones, 70% to 90% found once. These data are taken from a study of T cell responses to AZD1222 COVID-19 vaccine. Notes on the study in general: At baseline, seropositivity was found in only six AZD1222 recipients. Spike was spanned by vaccine-associated CD4 TCRs, with dominance at 160-218 and 743-854. Repertoires were sampled only after the peak T cell response.

Germline V CDR1 and CDR2: MNHNS, SASEGT. This CDR3 has 14 amino acids. V was clipped by 3 bases and J by 7 bases, with 13 bases between them. The chain has TRBV6-1 and TRBJ2-1; D possibly corresponds to TRBD2 (5 bases). The material was peripheral blood, obtained 28 days after the second AZD1222 dose. The sequence was collected from an adult who received the AZD1222 COVID-19 vaccine. CDR3 coding DNA: TGTGCCAGCAGTGAGAGGGATCTGTGGAATGAGCAGTTCTTC. It is translated as CASSERDLWNEQFF.